This is a list of T cell receptor beta chains from one sample in a study of technical replicates of blood from several donors. The table came from immunoSEQ multiplex PCR; TCRdb's copy has only in-frame clones and leaves some out. The sample has about 83,000 clones, 94% seen once. Sequenced sample: T cells isolated from PBMCs. These receptors were collected from a human donor in good health. Each CDR3 is given without its conserved first and last residue. The D gene is left open where the match is weak.

TRBJ2-1,NA,TRBV2,15,ASSDWYAGMEDNEQF
TRBJ2-7,TRBD2,TRBV19,13,ASSPGLAGEYEQY
TRBJ2-7,NA,TRBV5-5,13,ASRRDSTTFYEQY
TRBJ1-5,TRBD1,TRBV28,14,ASRTPGQGFNQPQH
TRBJ2-7,TRBD2,TRBV4-1,13,ASSLRTSGSYEQY
TRBJ1-3,NA,TRBV5-5,14,ASTPQGFSSGNTIY
TRBJ2-7,NA,TRBV28,11,AIQRAVHYEQY
TRBJ1-5,TRBD1,TRBV7-2,14,ASSRGQGGSSQPQH
TRBJ1-1,NA,TRBV9,12,ASTPGTMNTEAF
TRBJ2-7,TRBD2,TRBV4-1,14,ASSQEKREGSYEQY
TRBJ2-7,TRBD2,TRBV18,14,ASSPGLAGGRGEQY
TRBJ2-5,TRBD2,TRBV11-3,12,ASSSPGLKETQY
TRBJ1-5,TRBD1,TRBV7-2,13,ASSLRGQVNQPQH
TRBJ2-7,TRBD2,TRBV7-9,14,ASSPGLPGGPYEQY